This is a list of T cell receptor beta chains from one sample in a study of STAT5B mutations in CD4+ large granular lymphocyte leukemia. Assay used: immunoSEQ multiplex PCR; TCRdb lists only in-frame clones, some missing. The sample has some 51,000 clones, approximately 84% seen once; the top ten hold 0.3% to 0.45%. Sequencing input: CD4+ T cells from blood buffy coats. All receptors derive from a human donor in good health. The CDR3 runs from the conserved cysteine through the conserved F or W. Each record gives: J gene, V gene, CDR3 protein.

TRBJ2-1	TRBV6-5	CASSYGDRSRRKFF
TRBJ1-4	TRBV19	CATKGAQTSKLFF
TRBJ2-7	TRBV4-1	CASSQVSASGLEEQYF
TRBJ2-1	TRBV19	CASSGAGTTSYNEQFF
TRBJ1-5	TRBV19	CASSSLWTGASNQPQHF
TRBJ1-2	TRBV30	CAWGVDRVYGYTF
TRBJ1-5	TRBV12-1	CASSQCQPQHF
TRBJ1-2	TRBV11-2	CASSRGQGAGYGYTF
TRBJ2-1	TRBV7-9	CASSPSGGIGNEQFF
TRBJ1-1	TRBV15	CATSREKGGTEAFF
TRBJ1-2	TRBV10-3	CAISATGGEAYGYTF
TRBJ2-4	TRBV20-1	CSGDRENIQYF
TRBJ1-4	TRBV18	CASSMWTNEKLFF
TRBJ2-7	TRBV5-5	CASRVGGAPGTYEQYF
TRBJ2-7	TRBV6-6	CASREREAGTYEQYF
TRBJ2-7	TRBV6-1	CASSEEFNPTYEQYF
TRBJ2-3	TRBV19	CASKHRGRVTDTQYF